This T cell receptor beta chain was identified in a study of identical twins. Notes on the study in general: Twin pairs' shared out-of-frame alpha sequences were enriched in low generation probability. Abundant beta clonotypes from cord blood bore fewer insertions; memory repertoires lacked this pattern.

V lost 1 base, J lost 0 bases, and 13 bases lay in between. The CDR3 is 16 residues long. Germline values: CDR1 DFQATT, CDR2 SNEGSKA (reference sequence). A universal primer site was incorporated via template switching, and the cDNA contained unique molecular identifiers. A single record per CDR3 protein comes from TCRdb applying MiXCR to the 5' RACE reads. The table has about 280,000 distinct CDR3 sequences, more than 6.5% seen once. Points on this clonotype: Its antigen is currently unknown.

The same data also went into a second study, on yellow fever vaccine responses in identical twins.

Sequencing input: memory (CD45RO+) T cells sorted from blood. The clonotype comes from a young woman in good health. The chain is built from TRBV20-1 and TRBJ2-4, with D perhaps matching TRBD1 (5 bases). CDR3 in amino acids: CSARVRQQLAKNIQYF. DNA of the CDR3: TGCAGTGCTAGAGTCCGACAGCAGCTAGCCAAAAACATTCAGTACTTC.